This T cell receptor beta chain stems from a study of tumor T cells in aggressive B-cell lymphoma. Germline V lookup: CDR1 MNHNY, CDR2 SVGAGI (reference sequence). This CDR3 contains 11 residues. Deletions cut 8 bases from V and 4 bases from J, with 9 bases between. Method: immunoSEQ multiplex PCR; TCRdb's copy keeps in-frame clones and lacks some. Here the sample spans thousands of clones, more than 85% being singletons. The sequencing sample was made of tumor tissue. The V and J genes are TRBV6-6 and TRBJ2-7; the D gene is possibly TRBD1 (6 bases). This sequence originates from an adult with diffuse large B cell lymphoma. The CDR3 region has the DNA TGTGCCAGCCGGGACAATTACGAGCAGTACTTC. Protein sequence: CASRDNYEQYF.